This T cell receptor (beta chain) derives from a study of blood T cell repertoires in COVID-19. Study-level information: PBMCs, B-cell-depleted T cells, or T cells provided the cDNA or gDNA that made up the material.

In the study's own analysis: Cell counts per sample came from amplifying reference gene primers. Some clones are missing from TCRdb's copy, which holds only in-frame ones; the method was immunoSEQ multiplex PCR. V and J calls and clone size come straight from that table; D and trimming were deduced from the DNA. The sample holds 130,000 or so clones, 65% to 85% seen once. The material sequenced was peripheral blood. This TCR derives from a woman between 65 and 79 years old with acute or convalescent COVID-19.

The CDR3 DNA reads as TGTGCCAGCAGCGTAGAAGGCGGGGTAAGCCAAGAGACCCAGTACTTC. This sequence encodes CASSVEGGVSQETQYF. J is TRBJ2-5 and V is TRBV9, with D possibly being TRBD2 (6 bases). Germline V CDR1 and CDR2: SGDLS, YYNGEE. The CDR3 is made up of 16 amino acids. Deletions cut 0 bases from V and 1 base from J, with 13 bases between.